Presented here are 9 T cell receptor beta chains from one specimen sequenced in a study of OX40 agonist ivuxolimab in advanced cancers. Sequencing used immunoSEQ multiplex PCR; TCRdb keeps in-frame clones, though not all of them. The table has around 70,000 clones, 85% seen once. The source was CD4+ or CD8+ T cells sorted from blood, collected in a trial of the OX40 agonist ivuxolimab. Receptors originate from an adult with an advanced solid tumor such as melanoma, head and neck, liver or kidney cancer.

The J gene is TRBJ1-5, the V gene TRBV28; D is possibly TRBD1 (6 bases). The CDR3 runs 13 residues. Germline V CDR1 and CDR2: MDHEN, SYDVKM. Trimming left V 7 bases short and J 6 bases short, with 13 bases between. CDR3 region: CASTGGQGQPQHF. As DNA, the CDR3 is TGTGCCAGCACCGGGGGCCAGGGTCAGCCCCAGCATTTT.

As DNA, the CDR3 is TGTGCCAGCAGTCGAGCGGGACAGGGGGATGAAAAACTGTTTTTT. Amino acid sequence: CASSRAGQGDEKLFF. The chain carries TRBV6-5 and TRBJ1-4, with 11 bases aligning to TRBD1. The germline gives CDR1 MNHEY, CDR2 SVGAGI. V dropped 5 bases and J dropped 6; count of bases not matched to a gene: 5. CDR3 length equals 15 residues.

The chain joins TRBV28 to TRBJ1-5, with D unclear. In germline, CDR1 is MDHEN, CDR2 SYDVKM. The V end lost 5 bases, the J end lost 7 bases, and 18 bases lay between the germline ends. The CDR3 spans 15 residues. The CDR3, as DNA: TGTGCCAGCAGTCTGAGTCTGAGTGGGCCCCAGCCCCAGCATTTT. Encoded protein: CASSLSLSGPQPQHF.

The CDR3 DNA sequence: TGCGCCAGCAGCTTACTGGCCCTGAACACTGAAGCTTTCTTT. Its translation is CASSLLALNTEAFF. The V call is TRBV5-1, the J call TRBJ1-1; no firm D call. The CDR3 contains 14 residues. Germline CDR1 is SGHRS and CDR2 is YFSETQ. V was clipped by 2 bases and J by 0 bases, with 8 bases between them.

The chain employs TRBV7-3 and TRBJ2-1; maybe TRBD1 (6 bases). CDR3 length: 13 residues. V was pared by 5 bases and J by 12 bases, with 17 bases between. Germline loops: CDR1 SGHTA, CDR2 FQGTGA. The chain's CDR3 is CASSRSGEEGQFF. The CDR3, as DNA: TGTGCCAGCAGCCGGTCAGGGGAAGAAGGGCAGTTCTTC.

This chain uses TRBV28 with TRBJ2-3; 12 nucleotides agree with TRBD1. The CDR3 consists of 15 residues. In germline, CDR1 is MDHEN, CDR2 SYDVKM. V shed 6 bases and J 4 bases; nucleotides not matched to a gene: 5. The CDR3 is CASRPGQGAADTQYF. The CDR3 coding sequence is TGTGCCAGCAGACCGGGACAGGGGGCAGCAGATACGCAGTATTTT.

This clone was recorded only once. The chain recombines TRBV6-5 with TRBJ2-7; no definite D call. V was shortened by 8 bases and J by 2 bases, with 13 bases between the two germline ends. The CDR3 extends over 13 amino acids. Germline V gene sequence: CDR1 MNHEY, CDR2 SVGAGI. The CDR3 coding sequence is TGTGCCAGCTTCCCCGGGCTAACCTACGAGCAGTACTTC. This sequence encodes CASFPGLTYEQYF.

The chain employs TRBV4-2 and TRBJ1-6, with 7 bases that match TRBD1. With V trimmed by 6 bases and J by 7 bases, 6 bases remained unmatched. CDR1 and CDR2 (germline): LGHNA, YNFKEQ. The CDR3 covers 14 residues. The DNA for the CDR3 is TGTGCCAGCAGTTGGACAGGAGAGAATTCACCCCTCCACTTT. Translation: CASSWTGENSPLHF.

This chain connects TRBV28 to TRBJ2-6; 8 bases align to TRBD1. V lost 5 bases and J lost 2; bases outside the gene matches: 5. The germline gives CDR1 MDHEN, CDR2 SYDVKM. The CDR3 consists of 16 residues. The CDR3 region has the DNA TGTGCCAGCAGTCCTCAGGGGGCGGCTGGGGCCAACGTCCTGACTTTC. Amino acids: CASSPQGAAGANVLTF.